The clone carrying this T cell receptor beta chain came up a few times. TCR beta CDR3 regions were amplified from RNA. A set of HTBI primers served as the primers for a first-round RT-PCR of the TCR CDR3. TCRdb used MiXCR to reprocess the multiplex PCR reads, holding one entry per CDR3 protein. The sample has around 490,000 distinct CDR3 sequences, about 20% seen once. This sample was included in a study of T cells in Graves' hyperthyroidism and ophthalmopathy. Lactation, pregnancy, other autoimmune disease or uncontrolled infection led to exclusion of patients. Using around 10 ml of fresh peripheral blood, PBMCs were prepared. Germline V gives CDR1 DFQATT, CDR2 SNEGSKA (reference sequence). The CDR3 consists of 18 residues. V was trimmed by 5 bases and J by 2 bases, leaving 27 bases between them.

The chain links TRBV20-1 to TRBJ1-2, with D perhaps TRBD1 (6 bases). This sequence originates from a man in his forties with Graves' ophthalmopathy. Sequencing input: blood. Here the CDR3 reads CSAALRPAGTNPNYGYTF. The CDR3 DNA follows: TGCAGTGCTGCCCTACGACCGGCAGGGACAAATCCAAACTATGGCTACACCTTC.